These 3 T cell receptor beta chains originate from one sample sequenced in a study of T cells in localized non-small cell lung cancer. Assay: immunoSEQ multiplex PCR; the TCRdb copy retains only in-frame clones and omits some. The table shows 70,000 to 95,000 clones, with under 95% occurring only once. The source was PBMCs, collected before any cancer treatment. The receptors originated from a woman between 35 and 70 years old with stage II squamous cell lung carcinoma.

V is TRBV6-5 and J is TRBJ1-1; D is perhaps TRBD1 (5 bases). V was shortened by 5 bases and J by 8 bases, with 12 bases between the two germline ends. The germline V gene has CDR1 MNHEY and CDR2 SVGAGI. The CDR3 extends over 12 amino acids. The CDR3 loop reads CASSTRDGEAFF. CDR3 sequence (DNA): TGTGCCAGCAGTACCCGGGACGGAGAAGCTTTCTTT.

V is TRBV18 and J is TRBJ2-7; the D gene could be TRBD1 or TRBD2 (7 bases each). The germline V and J ends were trimmed by 3 bases and 4 bases, with 10 bases remaining between them. Germline CDR1 is KGHSH and CDR2 is LQKENI. The length of the CDR3 is 13 residues. The CDR3 spells CASSPRGGYEQYF. Here the CDR3 DNA reads TGTGCCAGCTCACCCAGGGGGGGATACGAGCAGTACTTC. Using reference TRBV18 and TRBJ2-7 for the parts outside the CDR3, the full variable domain is NAGVMQNPRHLVRRRGQEARLRCSPMKGHSHVYWYRQLPEEGLKFMVYLQKENIIDESGMPKERFSAEFPKEGPSILRIQQVVRGDSAAYFCASSPRGGYEQYFGPGTRLTVT.

The chain uses TRBV10-3 and TRBJ1-6; a weak D match, TRBD1 (5 bases). Per germline, CDR1 ENHRY and CDR2 SYGVKD. The length of the CDR3 is 16 residues. Between the trimmed V and J ends, which lost 0 bases and 7 bases, there was a span of 13 bases. CDR3 in DNA: TGTGCCATCAGTGAGTCGAGGCGGCAGGGAAATTCACCCCTCCACTTT. It yields the protein CAISESRRQGNSPLHF.